The rows below give T cell receptor beta chains drawn from one sample of a study of blood T cell repertoires in COVID-19. The data were produced by immunoSEQ multiplex PCR, yet TCRdb's version contains in-frame clones alone and is incomplete. The data show roughly 230,000 clones, with 75% to 90% seen just once and roughly 4.8% held by the top ten. The sample comprised peripheral blood. The receptors stem from a woman in her forties who had recovered from COVID-19. Each CDR3 is given with its conserved first and last residue. D genes are given only for firm matches. Some rows mark clone size as missing; the rest say once, few, many or name a class of expanded clone.

v_gene	abundance	d_gene	j_gene	CDR3nt	CDR3aa
TRBV11-3	few	TRBD1	TRBJ2-3	TGTGCCAGCAGTATAGTGACAGGGGGGATAGATACGCAGTATTTT	CASSIVTGGIDTQYF
TRBV7-7	NA	NA	TRBJ2-1	TGTGCCAGCAGCTTAGCTCCTAGCGAATACAATGAGCAGTTCTTC	CASSLAPSEYNEQFF
TRBV7-2	NA	TRBD1	TRBJ2-6	TGTGCCAGCAGCCCACAGGGGGCGTGGGAAGGGGCCAACGTCCTGACTTTC	CASSPQGAWEGANVLTF
TRBV12-3/TRBV12-4	NA	NA	TRBJ1-1	TGTGCCAGCAAATCTCCGGGGACTGAAGCTTTCTTT	CASKSPGTEAFF
TRBV10-3	once	TRBD1	TRBJ1-1	TGTGCCATCAGGCGGACAGGGGACGACATGAACACTGAAGCTTTCTTT	CAIRRTGDDMNTEAFF
TRBV19	once	TRBD2	TRBJ2-3	TGTGCCAGTAGTATCCCGGGACTAGCGGGAGCAGATACGCAGTATTTT	CASSIPGLAGADTQYF
TRBV10-2	NA	TRBD2	TRBJ2-3	TGCGCCACAGCAATCGGGTTGACTAGCGGGGGTCGAGATACGCAGTATTTT	CATAIGLTSGGRDTQYF
TRBV11-2	NA	TRBD2	TRBJ2-5	TGTGCCAGCAGCTTCGGGGGGGCCGAGGAGACCCAGTACTTC	CASSFGGAEETQYF
TRBV27	NA	NA	TRBJ2-6	TGTGCCAGCAGACAAAGTTCTGGGGCCAACGTCCTGACTTTC	CASRQSSGANVLTF
TRBV7-9	once	TRBD2	TRBJ2-3	TGTGCCAGCAGCCGTACTAGCGGGGGGGCCCAAGATACGCAGTATTTT	CASSRTSGGAQDTQYF
TRBV9	NA	TRBD1	TRBJ1-2	TGTGCCAGCAGCGACGACAGGGGGGTTAACTATGGCTACACCTTC	CASSDDRGVNYGYTF
TRBV6-5	NA	NA	TRBJ1-5	TGTGCCAGCAGTTACATGGGGGCTAGCAATCAGCCCCAGCATTTT	CASSYMGASNQPQHF
TRBV5-5	NA	TRBD2	TRBJ2-2	TGTGCCAGCACCCTCAGCGGGGGGACAAACACCGGGGAGCTGTTTTTT	CASTLSGGTNTGELFF
TRBV19	NA	NA	TRBJ1-2	TGTGCCAGTAGTATCGCCGGGGACTATGGCTACACCTTC	CASSIAGDYGYTF
TRBV12-5	once	TRBD1	TRBJ1-3	TGTGCTAGTGGTTTGGCAGGGGGCAAAATCTCTGGAAACACCATATATTTT	CASGLAGGKISGNTIYF
TRBV3-1/TRBV3-2	NA	TRBD2	TRBJ2-5	TGTGCCAGCAGCCAAGATCGGAGCGGGGGGAGAGAGACCCAGTACTTC	CASSQDRSGGRETQYF
TRBV12-5	once	TRBD2	TRBJ2-1	TGTGCTAGTGGTTCGTCTAGCGGGAGGGCGATTGAGCAGTTCTTC	CASGSSSGRAIEQFF
TRBV5-4	NA	NA	TRBJ2-1	TGTGCCAGCAGCCTGGACTTCGGCGAGGAGGGTGAGCAGTTCTTC	CASSLDFGEEGEQFF
TRBV28	NA	NA	TRBJ1-1	TGTGCCAGCAACGCCGGGACTGAAGAAGCTTTCTTT	CASNAGTEEAFF
TRBV4-2	NA	TRBD2	TRBJ2-3	TGTGCCAGCAGCCAAGATCAGTCCGGGACTAGCGTAAGCACAGATACGCAGTATTTT	CASSQDQSGTSVSTDTQYF
TRBV5-1	NA	NA	TRBJ1-2	TGCGCCAGCAGTATAGAGTCCGGAGTGGTGGGCTACACCTTC	CASSIESGVVGYTF
TRBV5-1	NA	TRBD2	TRBJ2-1	TGCGCCAGCAGCCTAGCAGGGACTAGCTCTCCAGTGGGGCAGTTCTTC	CASSLAGTSSPVGQFF
TRBV30	once	NA	TRBJ1-1	TGTGCCTGGAGAAGCCACGGTTCGAGTACTGAAGCTTTCTTT	CAWRSHGSSTEAFF
TRBV19	NA	NA	TRBJ1-2	TGTGCCAGTATCCGGGGGGCAGGTTATAACTATGGCTACACCTTC	CASIRGAGYNYGYTF
TRBV19	NA	NA	TRBJ1-2	TGTGCCAGTAGTTCCCGGACAGTCGAAAACTATGGCTACACCTTC	CASSSRTVENYGYTF
TRBV6-1	NA	TRBD1	TRBJ1-1	TGTGCCAGCAGTGGAGGACAGGGAAGGGGCAACACTGAAGCTTTCTTT	CASSGGQGRGNTEAFF
TRBV6-5	NA	NA	TRBJ1-1	TGTGCCAGCAGTTACTCGACTGGCAACACTGAAGCTTTCTTT	CASSYSTGNTEAFF
TRBV7-6	NA	TRBD2	TRBJ2-5	TGTGCCAGCAGCTTAGACCTAGCGGGAGGGACTCAAGAGACCCAGTACTTC	CASSLDLAGGTQETQYF
TRBV7-9	NA	NA	TRBJ1-4	TGTGCCAGCAGCTTAGGGACAAGAGCTAATGAAAAACTGTTTTTT	CASSLGTRANEKLFF
TRBV6-2/TRBV6-3	NA	TRBD1	TRBJ1-4	TGTGCCAGCAGTTACGCGGAACAGGGGACAAAACTGTTTTTT	CASSYAEQGTKLFF
TRBV19	NA	NA	TRBJ2-2	TGTGCCAGTAGTAACAGGGTGGTGGCCGGGGAGCTGTTTTTT	CASSNRVVAGELFF
TRBV9	NA	NA	TRBJ2-3	TGTGCCAGCAGCGTCACTTTCACAGATACGCAGTATTTT	CASSVTFTDTQYF
TRBV6-1	NA	NA	TRBJ2-3	TGTGCCAGCAGTGAATATGGACAGCCCACAGATACGCAGTATTTT	CASSEYGQPTDTQYF
TRBV18	NA	NA	TRBJ2-2	TGTGCCAGCTCACCGTCCTCGGGAGTAGGAACCGGGGAGCTGTTTTTT	CASSPSSGVGTGELFF
TRBV11-2	NA	NA	TRBJ2-2	TGTGCCAGCAGCTTAGGCGGTAGCGACACCGGGGAGCTGTTTTTT	CASSLGGSDTGELFF
TRBV7-9	NA	TRBD2	TRBJ2-7	TGTGCCAGCACCGTGACTAGCTTCGGCGAGCAGTACTTC	CASTVTSFGEQYF